Listed below are T cell receptor beta chains from one sample, sequenced in a study of T cell repertoires in cytomegalovirus infection. TCRdb passed the reads through MiXCR, listing each CDR3 protein once. Among 310,000 or so distinct CDR3 sequences listed, 8% to 10% were seen once. The sequenced sample was PBMCs. Receptor source: a human donor in good health (CMV status not recorded). Some clones in this sample may be carry-over from other donors' samples. Both conserved end residues are part of each CDR3. The order of the fields is CDR3 protein, CDR3 DNA, V gene, D gene, clone size, J gene. The D gene is left open where the match is weak. Clone size is given for some rows only: seen once, a few or many times, or a class if the clone is expanded.

CSANLPGHLSNQPQHF,TGCAGTGCTAACCTCCCGGGACATTTGAGCAATCAGCCCCAGCATTTT,TRBV20-1,NA,few,TRBJ1-5
CASSLARGASTEAFF,TGTGCCAGCAGCTTAGCGCGGGGGGCGAGTACTGAAGCTTTCTTT,TRBV7-9,NA,many,TRBJ1-1
CASSSGSKIGELFF,TGTGCCAGCAGTTCCGGCTCGAAGATCGGGGAGCTGTTTTTT,TRBV28,NA,many,TRBJ2-2
CASSPLVTDEQFF,TGTGCCAGCAGCCCACTAGTGACAGATGAGCAGTTCTTC,TRBV6-5,NA,many,TRBJ2-1
CASTGPYSNQPQHF,TGTGCCAGCACCGGGCCCTATAGCAATCAGCCCCAGCATTTT,TRBV12-3/TRBV12-4,NA,many,TRBJ1-5
CASSSDRLGAQYF,TGTGCCAGCAGCTCGGACAGGCTCGGGGCCCAGTACTTC,TRBV7-2,TRBD1,many,TRBJ2-5
CATSDPPAYNEQFF,TGTGCCACCAGTGATCCGCCGGCCTACAATGAGCAGTTCTTC,TRBV24-1,NA,many,TRBJ2-1
CASSLPPYGYTF,TGTGCCAGCAGTTTGCCACCCTATGGCTACACCTTC,TRBV28,NA,many,TRBJ1-2
CASKTDPGRTYEQYF,TGCGCCAGCAAGACGGACCCGGGACGGACCTACGAGCAGTACTTC,TRBV10-2,NA,many,TRBJ2-7
CASSSDRQLTDTQYF,TGTGCCAGCAGCTCGGACAGACAGCTCACAGATACGCAGTATTTT,TRBV7-2,NA,many,TRBJ2-3
CASSKDGTLDTEAFF,TGTGCCAGCAGCAAAGACGGGACCCTCGACACTGAAGCTTTCTTT,TRBV7-9,NA,many,TRBJ1-1
CASSFRRDRLLAKNIQYF,TGTGCCAGCAGTTTTCGCCGAGACAGGCTACTAGCCAAAAACATTCAGTACTTC,TRBV28,NA,many,TRBJ2-4
CASSLSLAGTDTQYF,TGTGCTAGCAGCTTATCACTAGCGGGGACAGATACGCAGTATTTT,TRBV7-6,TRBD2,many,TRBJ2-3
CASSTKADTTYGYTF,TGTGCCAGCAGCACCAAGGCGGACACTACCTATGGCTACACCTTC,TRBV7-9,NA,many,TRBJ1-2
CASRLSGGLTEAFF,TGTGCCAGCAGACTTTCCGGGGGGCTCACTGAAGCTTTCTTT,TRBV7-2,NA,medium-sized,TRBJ1-1
CASTGDSYGYTF,TGTGCCAGCACCGGGGACAGCTATGGCTACACCTTC,TRBV28,TRBD1,once,TRBJ1-2
CASGGSNQPQHF,TGTGCCAGCGGAGGATCCAATCAGCCCCAGCATTTT,TRBV7-9,NA,many,TRBJ1-5
CASSGRTGLSNQPQHF,TGTGCCAGCAGTGGAAGGACGGGACTTAGCAATCAGCCCCAGCATTTT,TRBV2,NA,few,TRBJ1-5
CASSLGEGPAGNTIYF,TGTGCCAGCAGCTTAGGAGAGGGGCCGGCTGGAAACACCATATATTTT,TRBV7-8,NA,many,TRBJ1-3
CASGNRGRMNTEAFF,TGTGCCAGCGGGAACCGGGGGAGAATGAACACTGAAGCTTTCTTT,TRBV6-2/TRBV6-3,NA,few,TRBJ1-1
CASTRGGQGAAYNEQFF,TGCGCCAGCACCAGAGGGGGACAGGGGGCGGCCTACAATGAGCAGTTCTTC,TRBV23-1,TRBD1,many,TRBJ2-1
CASSVGTVRETQYF,TGTGCCAGCAGCGTGGGGACAGTGAGAGAGACCCAGTACTTC,TRBV9,TRBD1,few,TRBJ2-5
CASSPHLSQTGKLFF,TGTGCCAGCAGTCCTCACCTATCACAGACAGGAAAACTGTTTTTT,TRBV28,NA,many,TRBJ1-4
CASSTQGRETQYF,TGTGCCAGCAGTACCCAGGGACGGGAGACCCAGTACTTC,TRBV28,NA,many,TRBJ2-5
CSTNRGGRRNTEAFF,TGCAGCACCAACCGCGGGGGGCGGAGGAACACTGAAGCTTTCTTT,TRBV29-1,NA,many,TRBJ1-1
CSLKRSNVSPLHF,TGCAGCCTCAAGAGGAGCAATGTTTCACCCCTCCACTTT,TRBV20-1,NA,NA,TRBJ1-6
CASSLGGSNQETQYF,TGTGCCAGCAGCTTAGGTGGCAGCAACCAAGAGACCCAGTACTTC,TRBV7-2,NA,many,TRBJ2-5
CASSPGSVVLSNQPQHF,TGTGCCAGCAGCCCAGGGTCTGTGGTTCTTAGCAATCAGCCCCAGCATTTT,TRBV7-9,NA,many,TRBJ1-5
CASSSGWGGLLREQYF,TGTGCCAGCAGTTCCGGCTGGGGGGGCTTGCTGCGGGAGCAGTACTTC,TRBV6-5,NA,many,TRBJ2-7
CSAPIGAGSTDTQYF,TGCAGCGCCCCTATTGGAGCCGGTAGCACAGATACGCAGTATTTT,TRBV29-1,NA,many,TRBJ2-3
CASSQDFGSHGYTF,TGTGCCAGCAGCCAAGATTTTGGTTCCCATGGCTACACCTTC,TRBV14,NA,few,TRBJ1-2
CASSFLKRLNTEAFF,TGTGCCAGCAGCTTTCTTAAACGTTTGAACACTGAAGCTTTCTTT,TRBV7-2,NA,many,TRBJ1-1
CASSPGGDSYNEQFF,TGTGCCAGCTCACCCGGGGGTGACTCCTACAATGAGCAGTTCTTC,TRBV18,NA,many,TRBJ2-1
CATSGRSQETQYF,TGTGCCACTAGCGGGAGAAGCCAAGAGACCCAGTACTTC,TRBV10-3,TRBD2,few,TRBJ2-5
CSADDRAGTEAFF,TGCAGTGCAGACGACAGGGCGGGCACTGAAGCTTTCTTT,TRBV20-1,TRBD1,many,TRBJ1-1
CASTRGTDSYGYTF,TGTGCCAGCACTAGGGGGACGGACAGCTATGGCTACACCTTC,TRBV6-1,NA,many,TRBJ1-2
CASSSGPSGGASDTQYF,TGTGCCAGCAGCTCCGGCCCGAGCGGGGGGGCCTCAGATACGCAGTATTTT,TRBV7-6,TRBD2,many,TRBJ2-3
CSATGGNYGYTF,TGCAGCGCGACAGGGGGCAACTATGGCTACACCTTC,TRBV29-1,TRBD1,NA,TRBJ1-2
CASSLGAAGFF,TGTGCCAGCAGTTTAGGCGCAGCGGGGTTCTTC,TRBV12-3/TRBV12-4,NA,few,TRBJ2-1
CASSHPRGRGGPDEQFF,TGTGCCAGCAGCCATCCCCGAGGGCGGGGGGGCCCCGATGAGCAGTTCTTC,TRBV14,TRBD2,many,TRBJ2-1
CASSSKDRFGRQPQHF,TGTGCCAGCAGTTCGAAGGACAGGTTCGGTAGGCAGCCCCAGCATTTT,TRBV28,TRBD1,many,TRBJ1-5
CASSQDLAANNEQFF,TGTGCCAGCAGCCAAGACCTAGCGGCGAACAATGAGCAGTTCTTC,TRBV3-1,TRBD2,few,TRBJ2-1
CASSEDRVRNEQFF,TGTGCCAGCAGTGAAGACAGGGTACGGAATGAGCAGTTCTTC,TRBV2,NA,many,TRBJ2-1
CATRVIEYNEQFF,TGTGCCACTAGGGTAATAGAGTACAATGAGCAGTTCTTC,TRBV6-6,NA,NA,TRBJ2-1
CASSLNNPNYGYTF,TGTGCCAGCAGCTTAAACAACCCCAACTATGGCTACACCTTC,TRBV7-9,NA,many,TRBJ1-2
CASSTKLRNTEAFF,TGTGCCAGCAGTACTAAGTTAAGGAACACTGAAGCTTTCTTT,TRBV12-3/TRBV12-4,NA,many,TRBJ1-1
CASSLSSGTGGTEPQHF,TGTGCCAGCAGCTTATCAAGCGGGACAGGGGGGACGGAGCCCCAGCATTTT,TRBV7-9,TRBD1,few,TRBJ1-5
CASPDRGHFTEAFF,TGTGCCAGCCCGGACAGGGGGCATTTCACTGAAGCTTTCTTT,TRBV6-4,TRBD1,few,TRBJ1-1
CASSQLHTQYF,TGTGCCAGCAGCCAACTCCATACGCAGTATTTT,TRBV3-1,NA,few,TRBJ2-3
CASTLTGWGEKLFF,TGTGCCAGCACCCTTACAGGGTGGGGTGAAAAACTGTTTTTT,TRBV28,NA,NA,TRBJ1-4
CASSPRSGTAGSNQPQHF,TGTGCCAGCAGCCCTCGGTCCGGGACAGCCGGTAGCAATCAGCCCCAGCATTTT,TRBV11-2,TRBD1,few,TRBJ1-5
CSVRGGVGSYTGELFF,TGCAGCGTTCGGGGGGGCGTTGGTTCGTACACCGGGGAGCTGTTTTTT,TRBV29-1,TRBD2,NA,TRBJ2-2
CASSLAGNPPYEQYF,TGTGCCAGCAGCTTAGCGGGGAACCCTCCCTACGAGCAGTACTTC,TRBV7-6,NA,many,TRBJ2-7
CASSWGRDAEAFF,TGTGCCAGCAGCTGGGGGAGGGACGCTGAAGCTTTCTTT,TRBV7-9,NA,few,TRBJ1-1
CASSESAGLVTNEQFF,TGTGCCAGCAGTGAATCAGCGGGACTAGTCACAAATGAGCAGTTCTTC,TRBV25-1,TRBD2,NA,TRBJ2-1
CASSVEGPLYGYTF,TGTGCCAGCAGTGTGGAGGGACCGCTCTATGGCTACACCTTC,TRBV2,NA,NA,TRBJ1-2
CASSLSDRGYEQFF,TGTGCCAGCAGTCTCTCTGACAGGGGTTATGAGCAGTTCTTC,TRBV2,TRBD1,many,TRBJ2-1